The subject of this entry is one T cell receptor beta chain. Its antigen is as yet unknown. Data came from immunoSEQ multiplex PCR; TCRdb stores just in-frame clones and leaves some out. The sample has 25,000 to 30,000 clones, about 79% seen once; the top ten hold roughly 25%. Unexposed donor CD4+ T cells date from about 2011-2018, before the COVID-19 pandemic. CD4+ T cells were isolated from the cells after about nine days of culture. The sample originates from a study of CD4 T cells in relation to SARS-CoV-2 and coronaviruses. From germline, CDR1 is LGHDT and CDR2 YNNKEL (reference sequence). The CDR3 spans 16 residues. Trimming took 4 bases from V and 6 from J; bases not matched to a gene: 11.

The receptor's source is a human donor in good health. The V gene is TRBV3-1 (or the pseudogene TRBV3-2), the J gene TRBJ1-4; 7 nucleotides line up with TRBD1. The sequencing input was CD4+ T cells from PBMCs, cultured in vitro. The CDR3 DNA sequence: TGTGCCAGCAGCCCTACCGACAGGGTGCAATATGAAAAACTGTTTTTT. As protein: CASSPTDRVQYEKLFF.